This TCR beta chain was identified in a study of neurological immune-mediated disorders. Template-switch 5'RACE cDNA synthesis added a 10-nucleotide unique molecular identifier. TCRdb used MiXCR to reprocess the 5' RACE reads, holding one entry per CDR3 protein. The repertoire has roughly 28,000 distinct CDR3 sequences, 9.5% to 15% of them found once; the top ten carry 7.8%. Study conclusions and caveats: HTLV-1-associated myelopathy displayed the greatest TCR clonal expansion, and multiple sclerosis exhibited the smallest, lower than that of healthy controls.

Healthy control participants comprised blood bank volunteers in Maryland, USA. Unsorted libraries came from 2 million PBMCs stored at -80 °C. This clonotype was recorded at least ten times. Its antigen is unknown. There are 13 residues in the CDR3. Germline CDR1 and CDR2: SGHTA and FQGNSA. Trimming cost V 0 bases and J 3 bases, with 6 bases left between them. The J gene is TRBJ2-7, the V gene TRBV7-2; D gene uncertain. The clonotype was recovered from a man aged 55 to 70 in good health. The sequenced sample consisted of PBMCs. The CDR3 is CASSLASSYEQYF. CDR3 nucleotides: TGTGCCAGCAGCTTAGCGTCCAGCTACGAGCAGTACTTC.